The source of this TCR beta chain is a study of Ad26.COV2.S vaccination and SARS-CoV-2 variants. Sequenced by immunoSEQ multiplex PCR; TCRdb stores in-frame clones only, minus some. Among 200,000 to 250,000 clones listed, roughly 90% were seen once. General study points: Responses of T cells in total may have been underestimated by the TCR breadth and depth analyses.

Treatment in this sample: 15 to 20 received Ad26.COV2.S at low or high dose, single or two shots; about 5 received placebo; per-sample allocation not given. The investigators took samples on day 63 after the first vaccine or placebo injection. This CDR3 comprises 14 residues. CDR1 is GTSNPN and CDR2 is SVGIG in the germline V gene (reference sequence). Trimming stripped 5 bases from V and 4 bases from J, with 17 bases between. Worth noting for this clone: What it recognizes is unknown.

The sequence was obtained from a person between 18 and 65 years old who received the Ad26.COV2.S COVID-19 vaccine or a placebo. Sequenced material: peripheral blood, taken in a trial of Ad26.COV2.S vaccine versus placebo. The chain uses TRBV30 and TRBJ1-2; D ambiguous. This chain's CDR3 is CAWRPGSRVYGYTF. The CDR3 coding sequence is TGTGCCTGGCGGCCGGGGTCCCGGGTCTATGGCTACACCTTC.